One sample yielded the 26 T cell receptor beta chains listed below, sequenced in a study of blood T cells in healthy people across ages. Using a J-beta primer mix together with a sample-barcoded 5' primer, a second PCR was run for roughly 6 to 12 cycles. TCRdb reprocessed the 5' RACE reads with MiXCR, giving one entry per CDR3 protein. The profile shows about 1.8 million distinct CDR3 sequences, around half of them singletons. The sequenced sample was blood. These receptors were collected from a woman aged 40 to 49 in good health.

V gene TRBV15 combines with J gene TRBJ2-5; D call uncertain. Trimming pared 0 bases from V and 5 bases from J, leaving 10 bases between. CDR1 and CDR2 (germline): LNHNV, YYDKDF (reference sequence). The CDR3 runs to 14 residues. The CDR3 sequence: CATSRDPDRETQYF. For the CDR3, the DNA is TGTGCCACCAGCAGAGACCCGGACCGGGAGACCCAGTACTTC.

The genes are TRBV28 and TRBJ2-2, with a tentative D call TRBD1 (5 bases). This CDR3 has 16 amino acids. Germline V CDR1 and CDR2: MDHEN, SYDVKM. Trimming removed 3 bases from V and 3 bases from J, with 14 bases in between. In DNA form, the CDR3 reads TGTGCCAGCAGTTTTCCTACAGGTTTATACACCGGGGAGCTGTTTTTT. Translating gives CASSFPTGLYTGELFF.

The chain employs TRBV28 and TRBJ2-4; D is perhaps TRBD1 (6 bases). V was clipped by 4 bases and J by 4 bases, with 14 bases between them. The V gene's germline CDR1 is MDHEN and CDR2 SYDVKM. The CDR3 is 15 amino acids. The CDR3 nucleotides read TGTGCCAGCAGTTATGCGAGGACAGCAAAAAACATTCAGTACTTC. It codes for CASSYARTAKNIQYF.

The V gene is TRBV5-1, the J gene TRBJ2-1; TRBD1 matches 9 bases. Trimming at V came to 4 bases and at J to 9 bases, leaving 8 bases not matched to a gene. Germline assignment: CDR1 SGHRS and CDR2 YFSETQ. The CDR3 is 14 residues long. The CDR3 DNA reads as TGCGCCAGCAGCCTCGGACAGGGGTCCTGTGAGCAGTTCTTC. Translating it yields CASSLGQGSCEQFF.

With respect to this clonotype: Germline and junction disagree at one end, which may indicate a read error. This sequence joins TRBV12-3 or TRBV12-4 and TRBJ2-3; 8 nucleotides agree with TRBD1. This CDR3 has 15 residues. CDR3 protein: CANSRTGWGTGTQYF. In DNA, the CDR3 is TGTGCCAACTCCAGGACAGGGTGGGGCACAGGTACGCAGTATTTT.

The chain joins TRBV4-1 to TRBJ2-7, with D perhaps matching TRBD1 or TRBD2 (5 bases each). Germline V lookup: CDR1 MGHRA, CDR2 YSYEKL. The V end lost 0 bases, the J end lost 3 bases, and 12 bases lay between the germline ends. This CDR3 has 15 amino acids. The CDR3 region has the DNA TGCGCCAGCAGCCAAGATGGGGACGGAGACTACGAGCAGTACTTC. This codes for CASSQDGDGDYEQYF.

This rearrangement joins TRBV28 to TRBJ2-7; 7 bases match TRBD2. The J segment lost 4 bases and the V segment lost 4 bases, leaving 16 bases of the junction unmatched. This CDR3 has 17 residues. From germline, CDR1 is MDHEN and CDR2 SYDVKM. The CDR3 region is CASSSPRETRGSYEQYF. CDR3 bases: TGTGCCAGCAGTTCCCCGAGGGAGACGCGGGGGAGTTACGAGCAGTACTTC.

This clonotype has only a few counts. Here the CDR3 DNA reads TGTGCCAGCAGTTACGGAAACAGGGCTGGGGCCAACGTCCTGACTTTC. The encoded protein is CASSYGNRAGANVLTF. The chain recombines TRBV6-2 or TRBV6-3 with TRBJ2-6; TRBD1 might be the D (6 bases). The CDR3 extends over 16 amino acids. The germline V gene has CDR1 MNHEY and CDR2 SVGEGT. Trimming took 2 bases from V and 2 from J, leaving 10 bases between them.

The V and J genes are TRBV14 and TRBJ2-3; TRBD2 aligns across 13 bases. The V gene end was trimmed by 4 bases and the J gene end by 2 bases; junction bases not matched to a gene: 6. The CDR3 runs 17 residues. The germline gives CDR1 SGHDN, CDR2 FVKESK. The CDR3 loop reads CASSPWTSGGPTDTQYF. The CDR3 region has the DNA TGTGCCAGCAGCCCGTGGACTAGCGGGGGCCCCACAGATACGCAGTATTTT.

The rearrangement uses TRBV7-8 and TRBJ1-5; D remains ambiguous. V gave up 1 base and J gave up 4 bases, with 11 bases separating them. This CDR3 spans 15 amino acids. CDR1 and CDR2 from the germline V gene are SGHVS and FQNEAQ. This CDR3 is CASSLVGRNNQPQHF. CDR3 in DNA: TGTGCCAGCAGCTTAGTGGGCCGGAATAATCAGCCCCAGCATTTT.

The chain recombines TRBV4-1 with TRBJ2-5; D is undetermined. Trimming took 0 bases from V and 7 from J, leaving 12 bases between them. CDR3 length: 14 amino acids. Germline CDR1 reads MGHRA; CDR2 reads YSYEKL. CDR3 nucleotide sequence: TGCGCCAGCAGCCAAGATACTCCACCAAGGACCCAGTACTTC. This encodes CASSQDTPPRTQYF.

This clonotype appeared a few times. The rearrangement joins TRBV28 to TRBJ1-5; D is ambiguous. CDR1 is MDHEN, CDR2 SYDVKM, per germline. The CDR3 is made up of 15 amino acids. V was clipped by 8 bases and J by 3 bases, with 17 bases between them. CDR3 loop: CASVRDPVVNQPQHF. DNA of the CDR3: TGTGCCAGCGTGCGAGACCCCGTAGTCAATCAGCCCCAGCATTTT. The variable domain in full, with the rest retrieved from reference TRBV28 and TRBJ1-5, is DVKVTQSSRYLVKRTGEKVFLECVQDMDHENMFWYRQDPGLGLRLIYFSYDVKMKEKGDIPEGYSVSREKKERFSLILESASTNQTSMYLCASVRDPVVNQPQHFGDGTRLSIL.

Only a few counts were recorded for this clonotype. The CDR3 is CSADGLGSTDTQYF. Written as DNA, the CDR3 is TGCAGTGCCGATGGACTAGGTAGCACAGATACGCAGTATTTT. The chain employs TRBV20-1 and TRBJ2-3, with 7 bases that match TRBD2. Germline V gene lookup returns CDR1 DFQATT and CDR2 SNEGSKA (reference sequence). This CDR3 has 14 residues. V shed 6 bases and J 0 bases; nucleotides not matched to a gene: 6.

This clonotype was detected once. J is TRBJ2-4 and V is TRBV20-1; possibly TRBD1 for D (7 bases). The germline CDR1 and CDR2 sequences are DFQATT and SNEGSKA (reference sequence). V lost 4 bases, J lost 13 bases, and 14 bases lay in between. The CDR3 consists of 11 residues. The CDR3 nucleotides read TGCAGTGCTAACAGGGGAGGTGAGCAGTACTTC. Translation gives CSANRGGEQYF.

The V and J genes are TRBV20-1 and TRBJ2-7, with a tentative D call TRBD1 (5 bases). The V gene's germline CDR1 is DFQATT and CDR2 SNEGSKA (reference sequence). V lost 0 bases and J lost 2, with 11 bases in between. The CDR3 consists of 14 residues. The CDR3 nucleotides are TGCAGTGCTAGAGATAAGGACATTCCCTACGAGCAGTACTTC. It yields the protein CSARDKDIPYEQYF.

This clonotype was observed once. This chain joins TRBV5-6 and TRBJ2-3; 9 nucleotides align to TRBD1. CDR1 is SGHDT and CDR2 is YYEEEE in the germline V gene. The CDR3 totals 17 residues. Trimming at V came to 4 bases and at J to 1 base, leaving 10 bases not matched to a gene. DNA of the CDR3: TGTGCCAGCAGCCCGACCAGGACAGGGGCGGGCACAGATACGCAGTATTTT. This codes for CASSPTRTGAGTDTQYF.

The chain couples TRBV20-1 to TRBJ1-6; 9 bases line up with TRBD1. V was pared by 1 base and J by 10 bases, with 5 bases of the junction left unmatched. The CDR3 consists of 14 residues. The V gene's germline CDR1 is DFQATT and CDR2 SNEGSKA (reference sequence). The CDR3 DNA reads TGCAGTGCTAGAGGCACAGGGGGCCGGTCACCCCTCCACTTT. Translating it yields CSARGTGGRSPLHF.

There are a few counts of this clonotype. The CDR3 DNA follows: TGCAGTGCTAGTAGGGACAGGGGGTCCAACACTGAAGCTTTCTTT. Its protein is CSASRDRGSNTEAFF. The gene calls are TRBV20-1 and TRBJ1-1; 11 bases fit TRBD1. This CDR3 has 15 amino acids. Unmatched junction bases numbered 5, after V lost 3 bases and J lost 2 bases. Germline lookup yields CDR1 DFQATT and CDR2 SNEGSKA (reference sequence).

The V call is TRBV10-3, the J call TRBJ2-7; maybe TRBD2 (6 bases). The CDR3 spans 13 residues. In germline, CDR1 is ENHRY, CDR2 SYGVKD. V was trimmed by 5 bases and J by 5 bases, leaving 13 bases between them. CDR3 sequence (DNA): TGTGCCATCAGTCCTCAGGGAGGCGACGAGCAGTACTTC. Protein product: CAISPQGGDEQYF.

This clonotype was counted ten times or more. V usage is TRBV7-2 and J usage is TRBJ2-6, with D perhaps matching TRBD2 (5 bases). Trimming removed 3 bases at V and 0 bases at J, with 6 bases between. This CDR3 region has 15 residues. Germline V gene data show CDR1 as SGHTA and CDR2 as FQGNSA. This CDR3 is CASSFGNSGANVLTF. CDR3 in DNA: TGTGCCAGCAGCTTCGGGAACTCTGGGGCCAACGTCCTGACTTTC.

On this clonotype: No conserved phenylalanine or tryptophan ends this CDR3, so it is likely a read error. This chain links TRBV5-1 with TRBJ2-7; 10 bases agree with TRBD2. The germline gives CDR1 SGHRS, CDR2 YFSETQ. With V trimmed by 5 bases and J by 0 bases, 5 bases remained unmatched. CDR3 length equals 15 residues. CDR3 nucleotides: TGCGCCAGCAGATTAGCTAGCGGGAGCTCCTACGAGCAGTACTCC. Translated, it gives CASRLASGSSYEQYS.

This clonotype showed up just a few times. CDR3 loop: CASSLGASGVSSTDTQYF. As DNA, the CDR3 is TGTGCCAGCAGCTTAGGCGCTAGCGGGGTGTCTAGCACAGATACGCAGTATTTT. The chain has TRBV7-2 and TRBJ2-3, with 9 bases matching TRBD2. V was pared by 1 base and J by 0 bases, with 8 bases of the junction left unmatched. This CDR3 is 18 amino acids long. Germline assignment: CDR1 SGHTA and CDR2 FQGNSA. The whole variable domain, remainder taken from reference TRBV7-2 and TRBJ2-3, is GAGVSQSPSNKVTEKGKDVELRCDPISGHTALYWYRQSLGQGLEFLIYFQGNSAPDKSGLPSDRFSAERTGGSVSTLTIQRTQQEDSAVYLCASSLGASGVSSTDTQYFGPGTRLTVL.

The genes are TRBV2 and TRBJ2-1, with D tentatively TRBD2 (5 bases). CDR1 and CDR2 (germline): SNHLY, FYNNEI. V gave up 7 bases and J gave up 6 bases, with 16 bases separating them. CDR3 length: 14 amino acids. CDR3 nucleotides: TGTGCCAGCACCGAGGGTGAGTGGCGCAATGAGCAGTTCTTC. Translated: CASTEGEWRNEQFF.

The chain employs TRBV4-2 and TRBJ1-1, with D possibly being TRBD1 (6 bases). V gave up 4 bases and J gave up 2 bases, with 17 bases separating them. The CDR3 contains 16 residues. CDR1 and CDR2 (germline): LGHNA, YNFKEQ. The CDR3 sequence is CASSLRQGITNTEAFF. The CDR3 DNA reads TGTGCCAGCAGCCTTAGGCAGGGGATTACTAACACTGAAGCTTTCTTT.

The gene calls are TRBV28 and TRBJ2-1; 7 bases match TRBD1. The J call may be in error: the DNA end matches TRBJ2-7 better. This CDR3 spans 15 amino acids. The germline CDR1 and CDR2 sequences are MDHEN and SYDVKM. This CDR3 reads CASSGLTGPYNEQYF. The CDR3 coding sequence is TGTGCCAGCAGTGGGCTGACAGGGCCTTACAATGAGCAGTACTTC.

This clonotype appeared once. The CDR3, as DNA: TGTGCCACCAGTGATCCCCGCGGGACAACCTTCGAGCAGTACTTC. Its translation: CATSDPRGTTFEQYF. The chain links TRBV24-1 to TRBJ2-5; D assignment may be TRBD1 or TRBD2 (6 bases each). The assigned J gene may be wrong: the sequence end matches TRBJ2-7 better. Germline-derived CDR1 and CDR2 are KGHDR and SFDVKD. The CDR3 is 15 amino acids.